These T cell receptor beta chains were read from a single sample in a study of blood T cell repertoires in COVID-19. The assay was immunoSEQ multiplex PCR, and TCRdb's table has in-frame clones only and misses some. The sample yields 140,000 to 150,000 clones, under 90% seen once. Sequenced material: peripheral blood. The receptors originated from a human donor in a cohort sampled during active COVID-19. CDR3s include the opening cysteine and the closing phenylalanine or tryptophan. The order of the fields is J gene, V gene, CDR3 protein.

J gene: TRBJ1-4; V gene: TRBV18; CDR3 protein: CASSPGEGDEKLFF
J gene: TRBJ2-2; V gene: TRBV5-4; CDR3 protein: CASSLGTIRSTGELFF
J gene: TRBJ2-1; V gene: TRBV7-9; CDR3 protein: CASSLGGTSGRLGEQFF
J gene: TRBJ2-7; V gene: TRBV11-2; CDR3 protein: CASSLAGTRNYEQYF
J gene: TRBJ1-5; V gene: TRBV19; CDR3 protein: CASSIDLRGIQPQHF
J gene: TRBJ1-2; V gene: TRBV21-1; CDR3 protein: CASSKGSHFYGYTF
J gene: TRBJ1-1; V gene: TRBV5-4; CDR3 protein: CASSRGQGRDGTEAFF
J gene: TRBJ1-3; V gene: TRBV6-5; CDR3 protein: CASSYSTRTGAYPIYF
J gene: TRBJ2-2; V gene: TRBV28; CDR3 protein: CATRLAGETGELFF
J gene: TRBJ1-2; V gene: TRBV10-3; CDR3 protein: CAIRGPVLRVDYGYTF
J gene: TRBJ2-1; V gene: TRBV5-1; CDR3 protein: CASILGSGPGEQFF
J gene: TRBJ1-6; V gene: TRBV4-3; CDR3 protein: CASSYQPDRGNSPLHF
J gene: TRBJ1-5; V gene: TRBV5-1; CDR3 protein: CASRTTGDSNQPQHF
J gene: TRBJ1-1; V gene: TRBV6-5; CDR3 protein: CASSYSRVAEAFF
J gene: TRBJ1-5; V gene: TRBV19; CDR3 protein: CASSLQGTQPQHF
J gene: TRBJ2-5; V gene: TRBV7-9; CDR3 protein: CASSPPGIQKETQYF
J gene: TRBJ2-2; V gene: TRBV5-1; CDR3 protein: CASSPGGENTGELFF
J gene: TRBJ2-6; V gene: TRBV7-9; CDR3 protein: CASSFTGANVLTF
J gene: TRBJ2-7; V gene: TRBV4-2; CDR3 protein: CASSRTSGDYEQYF
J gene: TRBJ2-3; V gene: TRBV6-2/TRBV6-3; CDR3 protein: CASSYRGYRTPQTQYF
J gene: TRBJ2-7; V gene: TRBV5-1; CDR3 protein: CASSLGGATYEQYF
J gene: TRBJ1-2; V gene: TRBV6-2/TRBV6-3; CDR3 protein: CASSRAGQNYGYTF
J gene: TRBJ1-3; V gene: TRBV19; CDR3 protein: CASSRTETSGNTIYF
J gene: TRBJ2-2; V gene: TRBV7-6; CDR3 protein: CASTNNFRDSWNTGELFF
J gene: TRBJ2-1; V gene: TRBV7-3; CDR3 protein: CASSLGNEQFF
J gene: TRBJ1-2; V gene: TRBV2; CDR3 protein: CASSVYSGGYTF
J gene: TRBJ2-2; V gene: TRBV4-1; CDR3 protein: CASSRTGTSGTGELFF
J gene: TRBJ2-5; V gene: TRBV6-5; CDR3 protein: CASKVRGPQETQYF
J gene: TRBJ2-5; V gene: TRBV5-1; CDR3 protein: CASSLSGGRETQYF
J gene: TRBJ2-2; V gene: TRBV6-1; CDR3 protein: CASSEFWGLVNTGELFF
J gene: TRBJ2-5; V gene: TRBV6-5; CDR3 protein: CASMGSGGRETQYF
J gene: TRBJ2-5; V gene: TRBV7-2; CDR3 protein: CASSRKAGAGETQYF
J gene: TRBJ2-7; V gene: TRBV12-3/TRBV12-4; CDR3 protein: CASSLGQVYEQYF
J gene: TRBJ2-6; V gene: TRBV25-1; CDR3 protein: CASSDGGGLSGANVLTF
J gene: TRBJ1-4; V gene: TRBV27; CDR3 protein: CASSPHPTGVDEKLFF
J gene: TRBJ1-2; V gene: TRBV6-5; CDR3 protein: CASSYNSRGRNYGYTF
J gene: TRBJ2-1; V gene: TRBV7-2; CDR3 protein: CASSLDRGHYNEQFF